The 32 T cell receptor beta chains reported below all come from one sample, sequenced in a study of T cells after yellow fever vaccination. TCRdb reanalysed the 5' RACE reads using MiXCR and keeps one entry per CDR3 protein. In the table there are some 160,000 distinct CDR3 sequences, 9.3% of which are singletons. The specimen was CD8+ T cells sorted from PBMCs, collected 45 days after the yellow fever booster vaccination. The receptors derive from a man younger than 35 who received the YFV17D yellow fever vaccine.

This clonotype appeared a few times. This chain links TRBV5-1 with TRBJ2-7; TRBD2 matches at 13 bases. The CDR3 extends over 15 amino acids. Germline values: CDR1 SGHRS, CDR2 YFSETQ. J gave up 4 bases and V 4 bases, and 5 bases lay outside the gene matches. For the CDR3, the DNA is TGCGCCAGCAGCACGACTAGCGGGGGGCTTTACGAGCAGTACTTC. Protein product: CASSTTSGGLYEQYF.

Here the CDR3 reads CASSQGTGANVLTF. CDR3 sequence (DNA): TGTGCCAGCAGTCAGGGTACTGGGGCCAACGTCCTGACTTTC. This chain connects TRBV6-2 or TRBV6-3 to TRBJ2-6; D may be TRBD1 (5 bases). The germline V gene encodes CDR1 MNHEY and CDR2 SVGEGT. The CDR3 runs to 14 residues. The V and J ends lost 5 bases and 2 bases respectively, with 7 bases between them.

This clonotype was seen a few times. The chain has TRBV4-1 and TRBJ1-1; no clear D gene. Trimming shortened V by 3 bases and J by 1 base, and 18 bases separated the two germline ends. Germline V gene data show CDR1 as MGHRA and CDR2 as YSYEKL. The CDR3 loop spans 17 amino acids. CDR3 in amino acids: CASSQKDSGWANTEAFF. CDR3 nucleotide sequence: TGCGCCAGCAGCCAGAAAGACTCGGGATGGGCGAACACTGAAGCTTTCTTT.

The rearrangement uses TRBV7-9 and TRBJ2-5; 11 bases align to TRBD2. The CDR3 extends over 16 amino acids. V trimming: 5 bases; J trimming: 4 bases; junction bases outside the gene matches: 9. Germline-derived CDR1 and CDR2 are SEHNR and FQNEAQ (reference sequence). For the CDR3, the DNA is TGTGCCAGCAGCCTTCCTAGCGGGGGGATAAGAGAGACCCAGTACTTC. Translated: CASSLPSGGIRETQYF.

This clonotype has just a few counts. The genes are TRBV10-2 and TRBJ2-7; TRBD1 might be the D (6 bases). The germline V and J ends were trimmed by 6 bases and 7 bases, with 22 bases remaining between them. CDR3 size: 15 residues. Germline V CDR1 and CDR2: WSHSY, SAAADI. This chain's CDR3 is CASRDTGTGLKEQYF. The CDR3 region has the DNA TGCGCCAGCAGAGACACGGGAACAGGGCTAAAAGAGCAGTACTTC.

This clonotype was seen only a few times. The rearrangement joins TRBV12-3 or TRBV12-4 to TRBJ2-7; 8 bases are a match to TRBD2. The CDR3 has 14 residues. The V and J ends lost 6 bases and 3 bases, in that order; junction bases with no gene match: 7. DNA of the CDR3: TGTGCCAGCAGCTTGAGCGGGGGCCTCTACGAGCAGTACTTC. Translating gives CASSLSGGLYEQYF.

The J gene is TRBJ2-7, the V gene TRBV2, with unresolved D. V was clipped by 10 bases and J by 2 bases, with 21 bases between them. Germline CDR1 reads SNHLY; CDR2 reads FYNNEI. This CDR3 has 15 amino acids. CDR3 region: CATPVVDKPPYEQYV. The DNA of the CDR3 is TGTGCCACCCCGGTCGTAGACAAACCCCCCTACGAGCAGTACGTC.

This rearrangement joins TRBV6-5 to TRBJ2-1, with D hard to call. The germline CDR1 and CDR2 sequences are MNHEY and SVGAGI. This CDR3 has 15 residues. Trimming removed 0 bases from V and 0 bases from J, with 6 bases in between. CDR3 amino acids: CASSYSIGSYNEQFF. The CDR3 coding sequence is TGTGCCAGCAGTTACTCCATTGGCTCCTACAATGAGCAGTTCTTC.

This clonotype turned up a few times. The rearrangement uses TRBV30 and TRBJ2-2; D may match TRBD1 or TRBD2 (5 bases each). The CDR3 extends over 14 amino acids. Trimming stripped 3 bases from V and 5 bases from J, with 13 bases between. The V gene's germline CDR1 is GTSNPN and CDR2 SVGIG (reference sequence). The CDR3 DNA follows: TGTGCCTGGAGGTCTGGGACGGAGACCGGGGAGCTGTTTTTT. It is translated as CAWRSGTETGELFF.

The chain has TRBV3-1 and TRBJ2-3, with TRBD2 identical over 10 bases. Per the germline V gene, CDR1 is LGHDT and CDR2 is YNNKEL (reference sequence). V gave up 4 bases and J gave up 5 bases; unmatched junction bases: 6. The CDR3 has 15 amino acids. The CDR3: CASSLGLAIVDTQYF. Written as DNA, the CDR3 is TGTGCCAGCAGCCTGGGACTAGCGATAGTAGATACGCAGTATTTT.

This clonotype was counted at least ten times. The chain recombines TRBV11-2 with TRBJ2-5; D is unresolved. The V gene lost 5 bases and the J gene lost 1 base, with 8 bases spanning the gap. Per the germline V gene, CDR1 is SGHAT and CDR2 is FQNNGV. This CDR3 comprises 13 residues. The CDR3 protein is CASSPPGQETQYF. CDR3 bases: TGTGCCAGCAGCCCGCCAGGCCAAGAGACCCAGTACTTC.

This chain connects TRBV27 to TRBJ2-7; D is unresolved. V lost 3 bases to trimming and J lost 8 bases, with 11 bases between them. CDR3 size: 12 residues. Germline V lookup: CDR1 MNHEY, CDR2 SMNVEV (reference sequence). CDR3 sequence (DNA): TGTGCCAGCAGTTTTCCGGGTCAGAAGCAGTACGTC. This translates into CASSFPGQKQYV.

At least ten counts were recorded for this clonotype. The chain employs TRBV24-1 and TRBJ2-3; either TRBD1 or TRBD2 may fit D (5 bases each). The CDR3 consists of 14 residues. In germline, CDR1 is KGHDR, CDR2 SFDVKD. Trimming stripped 5 bases from V and 2 bases from J, with 10 bases between. The CDR3: CATSGGEHTDTQYF. The CDR3 DNA follows: TGTGCCACCAGTGGAGGGGAGCACACAGATACGCAGTATTTT.

This clonotype was detected a few times. The chain carries TRBV9 and TRBJ2-1, with 11 bases aligning to TRBD2. The CDR3 sequence is 16 residues long. J lost 8 bases, V lost 0 bases, and 7 bases had no gene match. Germline assignment: CDR1 SGDLS and CDR2 YYNGEE. In nucleotides, the CDR3 is TGTGCCAGCAGCGTAGAGGCTAGCGGGGGGCTCGATGAGCAGTTCTTC. Residues: CASSVEASGGLDEQFF.

This chain links TRBV29-1 with TRBJ2-7; 7 nucleotides match TRBD1. The CDR3 length is 15 residues. The junction had 9 bases not matched to a gene; V was cut back by 1 base and J by 3 bases. The germline V gene has CDR1 SQVTM and CDR2 ANQGSEA. Here the CDR3 reads CSVEGRSAGGYEQYF. The CDR3 DNA follows: TGCAGCGTTGAAGGACGATCCGCAGGGGGCTACGAGCAGTACTTC.

The J gene is TRBJ1-1, the V gene TRBV7-9; D is unresolved. The germline V and J ends were trimmed by 5 bases and 5 bases, with 21 bases remaining between them. This CDR3 has 16 residues. Germline lookup yields CDR1 SEHNR and CDR2 FQNEAQ (reference sequence). The CDR3 spells CASSASRAASMTEAFF. CDR3 nucleotide sequence: TGTGCCAGCAGCGCTAGTCGGGCAGCCTCAATGACTGAAGCTTTCTTT.

This clonotype was detected ten times or more. V usage is TRBV7-6 and J usage is TRBJ2-5; 8 bases match TRBD1. V trimming: 1 base; J trimming: 2 bases; junction bases outside the gene matches: 6. Germline V CDR1 and CDR2: SGHVS, FNYEAQ. The CDR3 runs to 16 residues. CDR3 nucleotides: TGTGCCAGCAGCTTAGGGGGGACAGGCCTACAAGAGACCCAGTACTTC. This encodes CASSLGGTGLQETQYF.

This clonotype was found a few times. The chain uses TRBV20-1 and TRBJ1-1, with TRBD1 matching 7 bases. Germline assignment: CDR1 DFQATT and CDR2 SNEGSKA (reference sequence). The CDR3 has 17 amino acids. The V segment lost 6 bases and the J segment 5 bases; nucleotides outside the gene matches: 21. CDR3 residues: CSATRGTAYRKGTEAFF. The CDR3, as DNA: TGCAGTGCAACCCGCGGGACAGCCTATAGAAAAGGGACTGAAGCTTTCTTT.

Many counts were recorded for this clonotype. This rearrangement joins TRBV6-1 to TRBJ2-7; the match to TRBD2 covers 8 bases. V shed 0 bases, J shed 2 bases, and the junction held 6 bases outside the gene matches. This CDR3 spans 16 amino acids. Germline V CDR1 and CDR2: MNHNS, SASEGT. CDR3 sequence: CASSEARGAGPYEQYV. The CDR3 nucleotides are TGTGCCAGCAGTGAAGCGCGGGGGGCCGGCCCCTACGAGCAGTACGTC.

The chain is built from TRBV4-1 and TRBJ2-5; TRBD2 agrees at 9 bases. V dropped 3 bases and J dropped 1; count of bases not matched to a gene: 9. The CDR3 extends over 17 amino acids. Germline CDR1 MGHRA, CDR2 YSYEKL. CDR3 coding DNA: TGCGCCAGCAGCCACCCCCTTGGCGGGGGGGGCCAAGAGACCCAGTACTTC. Residues: CASSHPLGGGGQETQYF.

The CDR3 loop is CASSVTPGTGGRSYEQYF. CDR3 nucleotide sequence: TGTGCCAGCAGCGTAACGCCCGGGACAGGGGGTCGGTCCTACGAGCAGTACTTC. The V call is TRBV7-8, the J call TRBJ2-7; 11 positions match TRBD1. The trim removed 5 bases at V and 1 base at J, leaving 13 bases unmatched. The germline V gene has CDR1 SGHVS and CDR2 FQNEAQ. The CDR3 is 18 residues long.

This clonotype was seen only a few times. The chain employs TRBV5-1 and TRBJ2-7; the match to TRBD2 covers 13 bases. J gave up 3 bases and V 4 bases, and 4 bases lay outside the gene matches. The CDR3 sequence is 15 residues long. CDR1 and CDR2 (germline): SGHRS, YFSETQ. This chain's CDR3 is CASSLGLAGDYEQYV. The DNA of the CDR3 is TGCGCCAGCAGCCTAGGACTAGCGGGGGACTACGAGCAGTACGTC.

V usage is TRBV25-1 and J usage is TRBJ2-1; D not certain. V shed 4 bases and J shed 10 bases, with 23 bases lying between them. This CDR3 contains 16 residues. The germline CDR1 and CDR2 sequences are MGHDK and SYGVNS. The chain's CDR3 is CASSGETFQPPGEQFF. In DNA form, the CDR3 reads TGTGCCAGCAGTGGAGAAACCTTTCAGCCCCCCGGCGAGCAGTTCTTC.

This clonotype was counted only a few times. The V gene is TRBV4-3, the J gene TRBJ2-7, with D possibly matching TRBD1 (6 bases). CDR3 length equals 15 residues. V gave up 0 bases and J gave up 4 bases, with 13 bases separating them. From germline, CDR1 is LGHNA and CDR2 YSLEER. The CDR3 is CASSQEWPGEYEQYF. CDR3 nucleotide sequence: TGCGCCAGCAGCCAAGAGTGGCCAGGGGAATACGAGCAGTACTTC.

Ten or more counts support this clonotype. This rearrangement joins TRBV27 to TRBJ2-2; D is undetermined. Germline assignment: CDR1 MNHEY and CDR2 SMNVEV (reference sequence). The CDR3 is 13 residues long. Trimming took off 1 base at V and 1 base at J, with 1 base between the two ends. The CDR3: CASSLLNTGELFF. CDR3 in DNA: TGTGCCAGCAGTTTATTGAACACCGGGGAGCTGTTTTTT.

At least ten counts were recorded for this clonotype. The rearrangement joins TRBV28 to TRBJ2-3; D gene unclear. The CDR3 runs 16 residues. The ends were cut back, 3 bases at V and 1 base at J, with 14 bases in the middle. Germline lookup yields CDR1 MDHEN and CDR2 SYDVKM. CDR3 nucleotide sequence: TGTGCCAGCAGTTTCTCACACCCTCGGGGCACAGATACGCAGTATTTT. As protein: CASSFSHPRGTDTQYF.

The table lists this clonotype with a few counts. The chain links TRBV11-3 to TRBJ2-3; D might be TRBD2 (5 bases). V was clipped by 1 base and J by 8 bases, with 7 bases between them. The length of the CDR3 is 12 residues. CDR1 and CDR2 (germline): SGHNT, YENEEA. Here the CDR3 reads CASSLGGGTQYF. In DNA form, the CDR3 reads TGTGCCAGCAGCTTAGGAGGAGGTACGCAGTATTTT.

This clonotype was counted a few times. The chain uses TRBV7-2 and TRBJ2-3; 10 bases line up with TRBD2. The CDR3 extends over 17 amino acids. Looked up from germline, CDR1 is SGHTA and CDR2 is FQGNSA. The junction had 11 bases not matched to a gene; V was cut back by 3 bases and J by 5 bases. In DNA, the CDR3 is TGTGCCAGCAGCTTCGGGCTTAGCGGGGGGATCTTAGATACGCAGTATTTT. Translation gives CASSFGLSGGILDTQYF.

This clonotype was detected a few times. The chain carries TRBV7-2 and TRBJ2-3; 11 nucleotides agree with TRBD2. Germline loops: CDR1 SGHTA, CDR2 FQGNSA. The ends lost 4 bases at V and 2 bases at J; junction bases unmatched: 8. CDR3 length: 17 amino acids. CDR3 sequence: CASSSPLAGGHTDTQYF. The CDR3 region has the DNA TGTGCCAGCAGCTCCCCTCTAGCGGGGGGCCACACAGATACGCAGTATTTT. Combining the CDR3 with reference TRBV7-2 and TRBJ2-3 gives the whole variable domain GAGVSQSPSNKVTEKGKDVELRCDPISGHTALYWYRQSLGQGLEFLIYFQGNSAPDKSGLPSDRFSAERTGGSVSTLTIQRTQQEDSAVYLCASSSPLAGGHTDTQYFGPGTRLTVL.

The chain links TRBV4-1 to TRBJ1-1; D is undetermined. CDR1 and CDR2 (germline): MGHRA, YSYEKL. V was cut by 3 bases and J by 1 base, with 12 bases left in between. The CDR3 has 15 residues. The CDR3 loop is CASSHSFDGNTEAFF. The CDR3, as DNA: TGCGCCAGCAGCCATTCATTCGACGGGAACACTGAAGCTTTCTTT.

The DNA for the CDR3 is TGTGCCAGCCGTCAAGTGGGGGGAATCAATGAGCAGTTCTTC. Residues: CASRQVGGINEQFF. The chain links TRBV28 to TRBJ2-1; possibly TRBD2 for D (6 bases). V gave up 8 bases and J gave up 6 bases, with 17 bases separating them. This CDR3 is 14 amino acids long. The germline V gene encodes CDR1 MDHEN and CDR2 SYDVKM.

This clonotype has ten or more counts. J is TRBJ2-1 and V is TRBV6-5, with 11 bases that match TRBD2. J was trimmed by 7 bases and V by 2 bases; bases with no gene match: 4. This CDR3 spans 15 amino acids. Per the germline V gene, CDR1 is MNHEY and CDR2 is SVGAGI. For the CDR3, the DNA is TGTGCCAGCAGTTACGTAGCGGGGGGGACGAATGAGCAGTTCTTC. Translating it yields CASSYVAGGTNEQFF.